This T cell receptor (beta chain) was profiled in a study of CD8 T cells in Susac syndrome. Random hexamers were used to reverse transcribe roughly 0.45 to 1 ug of RNA. TCRdb ran MiXCR on the immunoSEQ multiplex PCR reads and lists one entry per CDR3 protein. The sample lists 400,000 or so distinct CDR3 sequences, approximately 85% occurring once. The ends were cut back, 6 bases at V and 2 bases at J, with 13 bases in the middle. The CDR3 is 15 residues long. Germline CDR1 reads SNHLY; CDR2 reads FYNNEI. This TCR came from a human donor with multiple sclerosis. The chain has TRBV2 and TRBJ1-4; no firm D call. The sample taken for sequencing was CD8+ T cells from PBMCs. The CDR3 sequence: CASRVEGATNEKLFF. CDR3 DNA: TGTGCCAGCAGGGTTGAGGGCGCGACTAATGAAAAACTGTTTTTT.